Listed here are 17 T cell receptor beta chains from one sample, sequenced in a study of cytomegalovirus exposure and HLA in healthy donors. PCR amplification relied on 60 Vbeta primers (plus 13 Jbeta primers). Sequenced by immunoSEQ multiplex PCR; TCRdb stores in-frame clones only, minus some. This sample contains around 100,000 clones. Specimen: PBMCs. The origin of the receptors is a man aged 35-49 years in good health and CMV-seronegative.

This chain joins TRBV2 and TRBJ1-3; D is perhaps TRBD1 (6 bases). With 6 bases removed from V and 1 base from J, the gap between germline ends came to 7 bases. Germline V lookup: CDR1 SNHLY, CDR2 FYNNEI. The CDR3 sequence is 13 residues long. The CDR3 DNA sequence: TGTGCCAGCAGCGGACAGTCTGGAAACACCATATATTTT. This codes for CASSGQSGNTIYF.

The chain is built from TRBV30 and TRBJ2-3; no clear D gene. V lost 4 bases to trimming and J lost 0 bases, with 11 bases between them. There are 14 residues in the CDR3. Germline V CDR1 and CDR2: GTSNPN, SVGIG (reference sequence). CDR3 loop: CAWKRQTSTDTQYF. CDR3 in DNA: TGTGCCTGGAAGAGGCAGACTAGCACAGATACGCAGTATTTT.

V gene TRBV11-3 combines with J gene TRBJ2-3; tentatively, D is TRBD1 (6 bases). From germline, CDR1 is SGHNT and CDR2 YENEEA. Trimming removed 4 bases at V and 4 bases at J, with 15 bases between. The CDR3 covers 15 residues. CDR3 nucleotide sequence: TGTGCCAGCAGCTCTTCAGGGGCCTACCCAGATACGCAGTATTTT. As protein: CASSSSGAYPDTQYF.

J is TRBJ2-7 and V is TRBV6-1; 7 positions agree with TRBD1. The germline V gene encodes CDR1 MNHNS and CDR2 SASEGT. This CDR3 has 14 amino acids. The V and J ends lost 5 bases and 2 bases, in that order; junction bases with no gene match: 6. CDR3 DNA: TGTGCCAGCAGTAACGAGGGACAGACCTACGAGCAGTACTTC. It is translated as CASSNEGQTYEQYF.

Worth noting for this clone: The sample holds other DNA sequences that translate to the same CDR3. V usage is TRBV2 and J usage is TRBJ1-1; 7 nucleotides match TRBD1. This CDR3 is built from 14 residues. CDR1 is SNHLY, CDR2 FYNNEI, per germline. V gave up 6 bases and J gave up 5 bases; unmatched junction bases: 9. CDR3 protein: CASRRRQGGTEAFF. The CDR3 region has the DNA TGTGCCAGCAGGCGAAGACAGGGCGGGACTGAAGCTTTCTTT.

The chain links TRBV15 to TRBJ2-7; no clear D. The CDR3 runs to 14 residues. The V and J ends lost 0 bases and 2 bases respectively, with 8 bases between them. Germline-derived CDR1 and CDR2 are LNHNV and YYDKDF (reference sequence). In DNA form, the CDR3 reads TGTGCCACCAGCAGAGAGCCCGTAGCCTACGAGCAGTACTTC. Amino acids: CATSREPVAYEQYF.

This chain uses TRBV10-1 with TRBJ2-2; TRBD1 matches 9 bases. Germline values: CDR1 WNHNN, CDR2 SYGVQD (reference sequence). This CDR3 comprises 14 residues. Germline trimming cut 5 bases from V and 6 bases from J; bases unmatched to any gene: 4. The DNA for the CDR3 is TGCGCCAGCAGTCCGGGACAGGGTTCCGGGGAGCTGTTTTTT. This translates into CASSPGQGSGELFF.

The chain couples TRBV18 to TRBJ2-7; D ambiguous. The CDR3 contains 12 residues. The V end was cut by 6 bases, the J end by 5 bases, with 11 bases between. Germline CDR1 is KGHSH and CDR2 is LQKENI. The CDR3 loop is CASSRFGDEQYF. As DNA, the CDR3 is TGTGCCAGCTCCCGATTCGGAGACGAGCAGTACTTC.

The rearrangement links TRBV28 to TRBJ1-3; D ambiguous. V shed 10 bases and J shed 11 bases, with 24 bases lying between them. CDR3 length equals 14 residues. The germline gives CDR1 MDHEN, CDR2 SYDVKM. In nucleotides, the CDR3 is TGTGCCACCTTATCACCGGCCCTCCTAGGAGCCATATATTTT. The encoded protein is CATLSPALLGAIYF.

The rearrangement links TRBV5-6 to TRBJ2-1; tentative D call: TRBD1 (6 bases). Germline loops: CDR1 SGHDT, CDR2 YYEEEE. Between the trimmed V and J ends, which lost 3 bases and 15 bases, there was a span of 13 bases. The CDR3 contains 11 residues. The CDR3 loop reads CASSSTGHRFF. The CDR3 coding sequence is TGTGCCAGCAGCTCCACAGGGCACAGGTTCTTC.

The chain combines TRBV28 with TRBJ2-1, with D unclear. This CDR3 has 14 amino acids. Germline lookup yields CDR1 MDHEN and CDR2 SYDVKM. Deletions cut 5 bases from V and 1 base from J, with 9 bases between. CDR3 region: CASSPVRSYNEQFF. The CDR3 DNA reads as TGTGCCAGCAGTCCCGTGAGGTCCTACAATGAGCAGTTCTTC.

V and J are TRBV10-3 and TRBJ2-7; 8 nucleotides line up with TRBD1. J was trimmed by 4 bases and V by 10 bases; bases with no gene match: 12. In germline, CDR1 is ENHRY, CDR2 SYGVKD. The CDR3 runs 14 residues. This CDR3 is CATRGAGGAYEQYF. For the CDR3, the DNA is TGTGCCACCAGGGGAGCAGGGGGCGCGTACGAGCAGTACTTC.

The genes are TRBV11-2 and TRBJ1-1, with D maybe TRBD1 (5 bases). Trimming pared 10 bases from V and 3 bases from J, leaving 9 bases between. Germline CDR1 reads SGHAT; CDR2 reads FQNNGV. This CDR3 is built from 11 residues. CDR3 in DNA: TGTGCCACGGCAGGGCACACTGAAGCTTTCTTT. It is translated as CATAGHTEAFF.

This chain connects TRBV5-1 to TRBJ2-6; TRBD2 matches at 9 bases. The junction had 2 bases not matched to a gene; V was cut back by 4 bases and J by 0 bases. The germline V gene has CDR1 SGHRS and CDR2 YFSETQ. This CDR3 spans 16 amino acids. The chain's CDR3 is CASSRTSASGANVLTF. The CDR3 bases are TGCGCCAGCAGCAGGACTAGCGCCTCTGGGGCCAACGTCCTGACTTTC.

The chain couples TRBV10-3 to TRBJ2-6; no definite D call. The germline CDR1 and CDR2 sequences are ENHRY and SYGVKD. This CDR3 contains 16 residues. Trimming removed 7 bases from V and 2 bases from J, with 15 bases in between. CDR3 sequence: CAITSRPIAGANVLTF. CDR3 nucleotides: TGTGCCATCACCTCCAGGCCCATCGCTGGGGCCAACGTCCTGACTTTC.

The chain is built from TRBV28 and TRBJ2-1; 8 nucleotides line up with TRBD1. The CDR3 is 15 amino acids. Germline values: CDR1 MDHEN, CDR2 SYDVKM. V lost 1 base to trimming and J lost 6 bases; unmatched junction nucleotides: 5. CDR3 in amino acids: CASSLFQDRGNEQFF. CDR3 DNA sequence: TGTGCCAGCAGTTTATTCCAAGACAGGGGCAATGAGCAGTTCTTC.

The chain combines TRBV6-5 with TRBJ1-6; no clear D. CDR1 and CDR2 (germline): MNHEY, SVGAGI. The CDR3 consists of 12 residues. Trimming shortened V by 6 bases and J by 4 bases, and 4 bases separated the two germline ends. The CDR3 sequence is CASRAYNSPLHF. The DNA of the CDR3 is TGTGCCAGCAGGGCATATAATTCACCCCTCCACTTT.